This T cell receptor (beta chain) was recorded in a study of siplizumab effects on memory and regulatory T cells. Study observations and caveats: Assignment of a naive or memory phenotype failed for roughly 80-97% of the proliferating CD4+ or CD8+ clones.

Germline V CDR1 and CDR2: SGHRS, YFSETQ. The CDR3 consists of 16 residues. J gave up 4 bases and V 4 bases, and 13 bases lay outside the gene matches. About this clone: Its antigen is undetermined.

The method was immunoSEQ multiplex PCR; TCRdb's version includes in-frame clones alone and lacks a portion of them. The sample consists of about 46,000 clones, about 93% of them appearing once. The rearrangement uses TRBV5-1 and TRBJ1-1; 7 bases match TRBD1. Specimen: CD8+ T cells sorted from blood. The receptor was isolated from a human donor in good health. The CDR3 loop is CASSVETGRRSTEAFF. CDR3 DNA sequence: TGCGCCAGCAGCGTTGAGACAGGGCGGAGAAGCACTGAAGCTTTCTTT.